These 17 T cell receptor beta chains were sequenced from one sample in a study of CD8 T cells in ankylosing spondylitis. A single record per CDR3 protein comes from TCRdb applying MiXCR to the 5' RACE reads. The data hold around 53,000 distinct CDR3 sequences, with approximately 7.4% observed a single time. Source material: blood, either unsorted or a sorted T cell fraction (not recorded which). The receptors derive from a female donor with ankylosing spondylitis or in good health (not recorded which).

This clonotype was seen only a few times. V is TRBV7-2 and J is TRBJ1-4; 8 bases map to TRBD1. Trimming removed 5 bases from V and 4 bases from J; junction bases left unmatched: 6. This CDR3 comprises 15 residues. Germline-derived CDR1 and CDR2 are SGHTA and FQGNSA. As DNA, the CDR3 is TGTGCCAGCAGCCCCCAGGGGGCGGGTAATGAAAAACTGTTTTTT. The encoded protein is CASSPQGAGNEKLFF.

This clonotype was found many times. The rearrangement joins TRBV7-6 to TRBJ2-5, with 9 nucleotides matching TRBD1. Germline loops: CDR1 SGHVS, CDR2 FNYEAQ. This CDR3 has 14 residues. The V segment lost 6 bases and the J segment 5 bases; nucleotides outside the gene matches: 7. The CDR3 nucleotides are TGTGCCAGCAGGGGCGACAGGGGGAGTGAGACCCAGTACTTC. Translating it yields CASRGDRGSETQYF.

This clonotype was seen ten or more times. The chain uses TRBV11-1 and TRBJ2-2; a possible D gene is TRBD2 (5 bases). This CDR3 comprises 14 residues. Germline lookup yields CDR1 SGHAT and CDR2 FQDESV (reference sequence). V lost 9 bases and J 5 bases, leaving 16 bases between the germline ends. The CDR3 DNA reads TGTGCCAGTACGGGGTCAGTCGTGACCGGGGAGCTGTTTTTT. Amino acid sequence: CASTGSVVTGELFF.

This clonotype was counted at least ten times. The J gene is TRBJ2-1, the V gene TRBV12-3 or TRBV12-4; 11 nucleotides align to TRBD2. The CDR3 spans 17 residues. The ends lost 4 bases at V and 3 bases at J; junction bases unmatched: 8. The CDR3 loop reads CASSYDSGGALYNEQFF. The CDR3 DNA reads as TGTGCCAGCAGTTACGATAGCGGGGGGGCTCTCTACAATGAGCAGTTCTTC.

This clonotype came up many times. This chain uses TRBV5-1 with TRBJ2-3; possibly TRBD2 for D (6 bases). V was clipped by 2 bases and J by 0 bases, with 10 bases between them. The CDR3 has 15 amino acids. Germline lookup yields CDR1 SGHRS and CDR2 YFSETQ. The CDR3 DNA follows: TGCGCCAGCAGCTTAAGCCGGGGGAGCACAGATACGCAGTATTTT. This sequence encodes CASSLSRGSTDTQYF.

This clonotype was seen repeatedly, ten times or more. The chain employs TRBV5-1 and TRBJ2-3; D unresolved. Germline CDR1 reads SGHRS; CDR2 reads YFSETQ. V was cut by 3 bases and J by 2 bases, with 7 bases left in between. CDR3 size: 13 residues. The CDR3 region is CASSSNPTDTQYF. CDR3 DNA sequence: TGCGCCAGCAGCTCCAACCCCACAGATACGCAGTATTTT. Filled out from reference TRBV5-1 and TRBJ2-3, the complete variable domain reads KAGVTQTPRYLIKTRGQQVTLSCSPISGHRSVSWYQQTPGQGLQFLFEYFSETQRNKGNFPGRFSGRQFSNSRSEMNVSTLELGDSALYLCASSSNPTDTQYFGPGTRLTVL.

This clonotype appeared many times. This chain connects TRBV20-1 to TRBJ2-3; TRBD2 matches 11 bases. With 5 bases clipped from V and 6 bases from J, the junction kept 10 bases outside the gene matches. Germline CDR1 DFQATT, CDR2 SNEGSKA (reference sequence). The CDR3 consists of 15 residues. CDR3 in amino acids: CSAQQGLADRDTQYF. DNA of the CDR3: TGCAGTGCTCAGCAGGGACTAGCGGACCGGGATACGCAGTATTTT.

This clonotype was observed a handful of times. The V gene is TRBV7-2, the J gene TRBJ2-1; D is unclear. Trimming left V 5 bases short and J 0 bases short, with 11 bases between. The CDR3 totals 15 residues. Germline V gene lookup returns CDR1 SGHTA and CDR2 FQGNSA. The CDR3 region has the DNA TGTGCCAGCAGCAATAACCCCAGCTCCTACAATGAGCAGTTCTTC. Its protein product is CASSNNPSSYNEQFF.

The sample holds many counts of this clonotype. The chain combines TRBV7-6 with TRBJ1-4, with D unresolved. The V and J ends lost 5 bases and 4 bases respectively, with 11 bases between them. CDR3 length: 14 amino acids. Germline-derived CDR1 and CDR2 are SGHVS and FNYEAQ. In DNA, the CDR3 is TGTGCCAGCAGCCCCGGACGGGGTAATGAAAAACTGTTTTTT. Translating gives CASSPGRGNEKLFF.

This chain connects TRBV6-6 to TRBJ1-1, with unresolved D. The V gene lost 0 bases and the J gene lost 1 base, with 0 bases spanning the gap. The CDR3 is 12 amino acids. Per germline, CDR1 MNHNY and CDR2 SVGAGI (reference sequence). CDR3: CASSYSNTEAFF. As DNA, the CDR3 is TGTGCCAGCAGTTACTCGAACACTGAAGCTTTCTTT.

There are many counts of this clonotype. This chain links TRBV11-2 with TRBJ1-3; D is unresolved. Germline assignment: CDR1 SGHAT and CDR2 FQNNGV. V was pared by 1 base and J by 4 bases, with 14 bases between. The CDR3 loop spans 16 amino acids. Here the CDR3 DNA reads TGTGCCAGCAGCTTAGCAGGAGTGGTTGCGGGAAACACCATATATTTT. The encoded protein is CASSLAGVVAGNTIYF.

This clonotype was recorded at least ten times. CDR3 in amino acids: CASSLKAGGGSTDTQYF. CDR3 sequence (DNA): TGTGCCAGCAGCTTAAAAGCGGGGGGGGGGAGCACAGATACGCAGTATTTT. This chain joins TRBV7-2 and TRBJ2-3; TRBD2 agrees at 10 bases. Germline CDR1 and CDR2: SGHTA and FQGNSA. The V and J ends lost 2 bases and 0 bases, in that order; junction bases with no gene match: 5. The length of the CDR3 is 17 residues.

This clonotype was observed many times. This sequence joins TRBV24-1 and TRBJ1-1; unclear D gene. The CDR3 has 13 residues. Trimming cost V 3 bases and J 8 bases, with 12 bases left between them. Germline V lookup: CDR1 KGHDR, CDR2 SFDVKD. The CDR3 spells CATSDPTAREAFF. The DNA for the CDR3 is TGTGCCACCAGTGATCCCACTGCCCGGGAAGCTTTCTTT.

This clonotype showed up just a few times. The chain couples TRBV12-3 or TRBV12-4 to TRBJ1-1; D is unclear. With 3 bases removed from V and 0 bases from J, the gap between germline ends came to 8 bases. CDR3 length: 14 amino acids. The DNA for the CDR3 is TGTGCCAGCAGTTTGGGTCCCATGAACACTGAAGCTTTCTTT. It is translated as CASSLGPMNTEAFF.

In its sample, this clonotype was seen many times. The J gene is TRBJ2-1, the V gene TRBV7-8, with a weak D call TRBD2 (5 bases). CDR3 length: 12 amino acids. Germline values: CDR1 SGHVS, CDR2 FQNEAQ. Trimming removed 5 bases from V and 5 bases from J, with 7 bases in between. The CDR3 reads CASSKTNNEQFF. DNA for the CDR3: TGTGCCAGCAGCAAGACTAACAATGAGCAGTTCTTC.

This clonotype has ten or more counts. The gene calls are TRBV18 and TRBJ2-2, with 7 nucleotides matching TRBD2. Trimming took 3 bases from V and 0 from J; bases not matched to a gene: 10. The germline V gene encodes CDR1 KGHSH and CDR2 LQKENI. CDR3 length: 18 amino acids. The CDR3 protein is CASSPTPGGGSNTGELFF. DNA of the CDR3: TGTGCCAGCTCACCGACCCCCGGCGGGGGATCGAACACCGGGGAGCTGTTTTTT.

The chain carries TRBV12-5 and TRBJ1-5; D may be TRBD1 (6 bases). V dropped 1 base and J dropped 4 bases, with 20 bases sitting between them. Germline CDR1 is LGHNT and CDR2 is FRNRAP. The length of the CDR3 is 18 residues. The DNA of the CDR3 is TGTGCTAGTGGTTTGGCCCGAGGGGGGTCCAGCGGGAATCAGCCCCAGCATTTT. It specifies CASGLARGGSSGNQPQHF.